The next 6 T cell receptor beta chains were all read from a single sample in a study of blood T cells in healthy people across ages (dated by TCRdb to 2015 to 2017). Preparation of the library involved 5' RACE. Instrument used: Illumina HiSeq 2500. A second PCR of roughly 6 to 11 cycles was performed with a sample-barcoded 5' primer and a J-beta primer mix. Using fastp trimming at Q25 and MiXCR clonotype assembly, TCRdb reanalyzed the public sequencing data and kept in-frame beta chains. CDR3 protein duplicates are merged, each entry listing the most common genes and DNA. For this sample the table gives some 700,000 distinct CDR3 sequences, of which roughly 47% were detected only once. The ten largest account for around a fifth of the sample. The specimen sequenced was blood. The receptor source for this set is an older woman in good health.

The gene calls are TRBV5-1 and TRBJ2-7; D is possibly TRBD1 or TRBD2 (6 bases each). The V and J ends lost 5 bases and 5 bases respectively, with 17 bases between them. Germline-derived CDR1 and CDR2 are SGHRS and YFSETQ. The CDR3 totals 14 residues. The CDR3 protein is CASSSGALVDEQYF. The CDR3 nucleotides are TGCGCCAGCAGTTCGGGGGCATTAGTCGACGAGCAGTACTTC.

The J gene is TRBJ1-1, the V gene TRBV20-1; tentative D call: TRBD1 (5 bases). The CDR3 is made up of 12 amino acids. Trimming shortened V by 5 bases and J by 7 bases, and 14 bases separated the two germline ends. Germline CDR1 is DFQATT and CDR2 is SNEGSKA (reference sequence). The CDR3 nucleotides are TGCAGTGCTGGGGGTGGGGGTGTTGAAGCTTTCTTT. Translated: CSAGGGGVEAFF.

This chain links TRBV3-1 with TRBJ2-5, with D unresolved. V shed 2 bases and J shed 11 bases, with 12 bases lying between them. Germline values: CDR1 LGHDT, CDR2 YNNKEL (reference sequence). The CDR3 sequence is 12 residues long. In DNA, the CDR3 is TGTGCCAGCAGCCAAACAACCTTGGAGCAGTACTTC. The encoded protein is CASSQTTLEQYF.

As regards this clonotype: A much larger clone lies one base from this, so it may be a read error. The V call is TRBV28, the J call TRBJ2-7; D not certain. Trimming cost V 7 bases and J 2 bases, with 12 bases left between them. Germline values: CDR1 MDHEN, CDR2 SYDVKM. The CDR3 is 13 amino acids. Here the CDR3 reads CASKDPQTYEQYF. The CDR3 DNA follows: TGTGCCAGCAAAGACCCCCAAACCTACGAGCAGTACTTC.

The CDR3 bases are TGCAGCGTTGACCAGGGGCCCCCCTCTAGCACAGATACGCAGTATTTT. Translating gives CSVDQGPPSSTDTQYF. The rearrangement uses TRBV29-1 and TRBJ2-3, with D maybe TRBD1 (6 bases). V lost 3 bases to trimming and J lost 0 bases, with 16 bases between them. The CDR3 contains 16 residues. Per germline, CDR1 SQVTM and CDR2 ANQGSEA.

This clonotype has just a few counts. The CDR3 DNA reads as TGTGCCAGCAGCTTAATACTAGCGGGGGGTAATGAGCAGTTCTTC. Its translation: CASSLILAGGNEQFF. V and J are TRBV7-8 and TRBJ2-1, with 12 bases aligning to TRBD2. Germline CDR1 reads SGHVS; CDR2 reads FQNEAQ. With V trimmed by 2 bases and J by 7 bases, 3 bases remained unmatched. The CDR3 extends over 15 amino acids.